Listed below are T cell receptor beta chains from one sample, sequenced in a study of T cell responses to AZD1222 COVID-19 vaccine. Sequencing was performed with immunoSEQ multiplex PCR; in TCRdb, only in-frame clones are kept and a portion is missing. The sample has 200,000 or so clones, about nine tenths seen once. This material consisted of peripheral blood, taken on day 0 of MenACWY control vaccination. These receptors were obtained from an adult in good health. The CDR3 runs from the conserved cysteine through the conserved F or W.

v_gene	CDR3aa
TRBV19	CATQSWGLETQYF
TRBV5-4	CASSPDLRGYEQYF
TRBV10-3	CAISGISESGANVLTF
TRBV9	CASSVDRDNTGELFF
TRBV7-2	CASRPRDRVSSNYGYTF
TRBV28	CASSRPFGEYNSPLHF
TRBV12-3/TRBV12-4	CASSQTGRLQHF
TRBV7-2	CASSLGGSVGNTIYF
TRBV24-1	CATSDASGGLGYEQFF
TRBV28	CASSPVIPTQYF
TRBV7-3	CASSQGSAGANVLTF
TRBV6-1	CASSDGHLVNTDTQYF
TRBV5-4	CASSSQGDYGYTF
TRBV11-3	CASSSGAGETDTQYF
TRBV6-2/TRBV6-3	CASSSSFFGDTQYF
TRBV6-5	CASSYDLVSSYEQYF
TRBV11-2	CASSPPTGELFF
TRBV5-1	CASSFGQGNTIYF
TRBV27	CASSFGRPPKNIQYF
TRBV4-3	CASSQSLYRGFNYGYTF
TRBV28	CASSAPTGWANVLTF
TRBV5-5	CASSLVGHNEKLFF
TRBV7-9	CASSPGGGYQETQYF
TRBV28	CASTHGVGQYSNQPQHF
TRBV2	CASSRSRDRGEKLFF
TRBV28	CASSSGQPYGYTF
TRBV27	CASSQTGQGRGYTF
TRBV27	CASRVGNTIYF
TRBV19	CASSLRPRGSNTGELFF
TRBV11-2	CASSFQQAYEQYF
TRBV28	CASSWTWTATYEQYF
TRBV4-1	CASSPQGMSNSPLHF
TRBV27	CASSLRGRVDTQYF
TRBV7-2	CASSLVAVLEAFF
TRBV28	CASRPNLGTPGANVLTF
TRBV19	CASSIPGSEAFF